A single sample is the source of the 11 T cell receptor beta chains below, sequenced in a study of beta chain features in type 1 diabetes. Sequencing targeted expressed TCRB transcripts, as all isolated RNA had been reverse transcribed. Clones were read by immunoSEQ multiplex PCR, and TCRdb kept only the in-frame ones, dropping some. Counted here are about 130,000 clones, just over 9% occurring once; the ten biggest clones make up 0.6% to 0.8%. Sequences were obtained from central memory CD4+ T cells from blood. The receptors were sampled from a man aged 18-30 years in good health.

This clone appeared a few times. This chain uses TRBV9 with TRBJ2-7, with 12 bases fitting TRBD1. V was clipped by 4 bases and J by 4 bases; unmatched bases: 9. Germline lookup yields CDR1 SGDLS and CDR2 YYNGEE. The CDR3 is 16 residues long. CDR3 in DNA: TGTGCCAGCAGCCCCCGGGGACAGGGGGCGGATTACGAGCAGTACTTC. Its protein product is CASSPRGQGADYEQYF.

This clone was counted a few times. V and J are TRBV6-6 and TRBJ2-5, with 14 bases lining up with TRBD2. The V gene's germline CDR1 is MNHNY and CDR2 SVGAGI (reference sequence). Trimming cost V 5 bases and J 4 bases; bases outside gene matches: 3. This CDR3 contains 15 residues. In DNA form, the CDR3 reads TGTGCCAGCAGTCTGACTAGCGGGGGGGCAGAGACCCAGTACTTC. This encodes CASSLTSGGAETQYF.

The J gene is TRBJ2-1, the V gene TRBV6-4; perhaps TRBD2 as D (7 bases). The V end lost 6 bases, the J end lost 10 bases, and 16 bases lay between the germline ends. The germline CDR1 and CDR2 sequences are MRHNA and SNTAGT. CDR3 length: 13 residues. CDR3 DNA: TGTGCCAGCAGCTTTGACGGCGGGGGCGAGCAGTTCTTC. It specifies CASSFDGGGEQFF.

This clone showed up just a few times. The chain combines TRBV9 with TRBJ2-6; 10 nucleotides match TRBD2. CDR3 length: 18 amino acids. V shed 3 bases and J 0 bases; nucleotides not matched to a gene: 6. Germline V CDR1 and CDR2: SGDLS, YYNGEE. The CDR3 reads CASSETSGALSGANVLTF. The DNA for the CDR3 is TGTGCCAGCAGCGAAACTAGCGGGGCCCTCTCTGGGGCCAACGTCCTGACTTTC.

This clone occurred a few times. Written as DNA, the CDR3 is TGTGCCAGCAGCTTGGTAGGGGGCGCGGAGACCCAGTACTTC. It specifies CASSLVGGAETQYF. The chain links TRBV5-4 to TRBJ2-5, with 7 bases aligning to TRBD1. V trimming: 0 bases; J trimming: 5 bases; junction bases outside the gene matches: 4. This CDR3 has 14 residues. CDR1 and CDR2 (germline): SGHNT, YYREEE (reference sequence).

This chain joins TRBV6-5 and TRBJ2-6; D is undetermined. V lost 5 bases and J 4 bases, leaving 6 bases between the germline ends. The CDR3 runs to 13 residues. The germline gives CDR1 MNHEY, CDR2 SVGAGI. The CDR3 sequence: CASSQQGANVLTF. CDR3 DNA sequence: TGTGCCAGCAGTCAACAAGGGGCCAACGTCCTGACTTTC.

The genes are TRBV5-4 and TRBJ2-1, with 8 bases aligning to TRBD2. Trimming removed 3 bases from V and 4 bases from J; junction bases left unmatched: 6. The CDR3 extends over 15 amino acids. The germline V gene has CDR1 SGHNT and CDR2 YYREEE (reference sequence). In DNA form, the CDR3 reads TGTGCCAGCAGCTCGGGGGGGACCATTTACAATGAGCAGTTCTTC. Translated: CASSSGGTIYNEQFF.

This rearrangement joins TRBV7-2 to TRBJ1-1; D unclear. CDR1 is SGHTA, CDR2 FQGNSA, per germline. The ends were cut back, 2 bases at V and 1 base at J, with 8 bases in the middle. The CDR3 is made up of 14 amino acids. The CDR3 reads CASSLQLANTEAFF. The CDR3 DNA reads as TGTGCCAGCAGCTTACAACTTGCGAACACTGAAGCTTTCTTT.

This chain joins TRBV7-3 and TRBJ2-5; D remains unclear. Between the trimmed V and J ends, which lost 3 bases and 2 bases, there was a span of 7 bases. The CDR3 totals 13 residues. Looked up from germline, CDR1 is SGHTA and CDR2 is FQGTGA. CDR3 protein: CASSFTSQETQYF. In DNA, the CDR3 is TGTGCCAGCAGCTTCACAAGTCAAGAGACCCAGTACTTC.

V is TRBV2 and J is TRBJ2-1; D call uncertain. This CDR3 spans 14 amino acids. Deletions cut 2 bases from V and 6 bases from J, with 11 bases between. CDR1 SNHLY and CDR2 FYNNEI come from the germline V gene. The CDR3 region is CASSEWRSSNEQFF. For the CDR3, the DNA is TGTGCCAGCAGTGAATGGCGGAGTAGCAATGAGCAGTTCTTC.

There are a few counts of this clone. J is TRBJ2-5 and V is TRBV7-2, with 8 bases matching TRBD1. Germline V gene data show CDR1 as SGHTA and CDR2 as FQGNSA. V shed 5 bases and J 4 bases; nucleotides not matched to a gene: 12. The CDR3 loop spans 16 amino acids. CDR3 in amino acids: CASSQNGQGMTETQYF. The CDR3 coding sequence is TGTGCCAGCAGCCAAAACGGACAGGGCATGACAGAGACCCAGTACTTC.